This TCR beta chain was profiled in a study of cytomegalovirus exposure and HLA in healthy donors. Losses at the gene ends were 2 bases for V and 4 bases for J; bases not matched to a gene: 2. Germline V gene data show CDR1 as MNHEY and CDR2 as SMNVEV (reference sequence). The length of the CDR3 is 14 residues. The study, taken as a whole, reports: The authors later found TCR association rates varying by HLA locus, with DRB1 most and HLA-C fewest.

Turning to this clone: Its antigen is not identified.

The PCR employed 60 Vbeta primers together with 13 Jbeta primers. This table comes from immunoSEQ multiplex PCR, and its TCRdb copy is limited to in-frame clones, with some not included. The sample includes some 200,000 clones, 80% seen only once; the top ten take under 0.8%. Although they were nominally healthy when sampled, donors likely had unrecorded immune exposures. The source material was PBMCs. This chain joins TRBV27 and TRBJ1-5; 7 nucleotides align to TRBD1. The receptor's source is a boy aged 5-17 years in good health and CMV-seronegative. The CDR3 bases are TGTGCCAGCAGTTTAGCAGGGGGAAATCAGCCCCAGCATTTT. It encodes CASSLAGGNQPQHF.